The clone carrying this T cell receptor beta chain was recorded only once. Antigen specificity is unknown. This was the immunoSEQ version 4 assay in survey mode. TCRdb keeps only in-frame clones here, not all; method: immunoSEQ multiplex PCR. The table records roughly 17,000 clones, around 60% of them present only once. The stimulus was lysate of CMV-infected fibroblasts, approximately 9.6 ug/mL. Sorting selected CD4+ T cells upregulating both CD40 ligand and CD69. This record belongs to a study of persistence of HIV-infected CD4 T cells. Broader study findings: TCRbeta richness was lower in CMV- and Gag-responding cells than in anti-CD3/anti-CD28-responding cells.

The specimen was CD4+ T cells sorted from PBMCs after 18-hour stimulation, collected from a patient who received antiretroviral therapy. This TCR derives from an adult woman with HIV who was CMV-seropositive.

This CDR3 is CASSQYHMNTEAFF. As DNA, the CDR3 is TGTGCCAGCAGCCAGTACCACATGAACACTGAAGCTTTCTTT. The genes are TRBV4-2 and TRBJ1-1; D gene unclear. The CDR3 is 14 amino acids. The ends were cut back, 3 bases at V and 0 bases at J, with 8 bases in the middle. The germline CDR1 and CDR2 sequences are LGHNA and YNFKEQ.